A single sample is the source of the 2 T cell receptor beta chains below, sequenced in a study of blood T cell repertoires in COVID-19. The data were produced by immunoSEQ multiplex PCR, yet TCRdb's version contains in-frame clones alone and is incomplete. The sample has about 120,000 clones, 70% to 85% seen once. The sequencing input was peripheral blood. These receptors all stem from a man in his 70s with active or convalescent COVID-19.

The chain uses TRBV12-3 or TRBV12-4 and TRBJ1-2; unclear D gene. The CDR3 extends over 13 amino acids. V dropped 3 bases and J dropped 11 bases, with 16 bases sitting between them. CDR3 region: CASSLNPSVRYTF. CDR3 in DNA: TGTGCCAGCAGTTTGAACCCTTCCGTGAGATACACCTTC.

The chain combines TRBV7-3 with TRBJ2-2; TRBD1 aligns across 9 bases. V dropped 0 bases and J dropped 6; count of bases not matched to a gene: 5. This CDR3 spans 16 amino acids. CDR1 and CDR2 (germline): SGHTA, FQGTGA. The chain's CDR3 is CASSLTAGQGSGELFF. Here the CDR3 DNA reads TGTGCCAGCAGCTTAACGGCAGGACAGGGGTCCGGGGAGCTGTTTTTT. Using reference TRBV7-3 and TRBJ2-2 for the parts outside the CDR3, the full variable domain is GAGVSQTPSNKVTEKGKYVELRCDPISGHTALYWYRQSLGQGPEFLIYFQGTGAADDSGLPNDRFFAVRPEGSVSTLKIQRTERGDSAVYLCASSLTAGQGSGELFFGEGSRLTVL.